This entry is about one T cell receptor (beta chain). Given the absence of the conserved phenylalanine or tryptophan at the CDR3 end, a read error is likely. Germline DNA was extracted alongside blood RNA, which was obtained from unsorted whole blood. An approximately 4-milliliter peripheral blood sample was collected before surgery. The input was 450 to 550 ng total RNA; TCR beta cDNA was made from it with a constant-region primer. For TCR beta, libraries were produced by three nested multiplex PCR rounds using slightly modified ARM-PCR. A C-beta reverse primer was combined with TRBV1-TRBV30 forward primers in the first two PCR rounds, and each round had 9 to 10 cycles. TCRdb passed the multiplex PCR reads through MiXCR, listing each CDR3 protein once. This table holds some 190,000 distinct CDR3 sequences, about 55% found once. This sample is drawn from a study of tumor-infiltrating lymphocytes in primary liver carcinoma. Across the whole study: The five patients, who were men and women, ranged in age from 30 to 69 years.

With 7 bases removed from V and 2 bases from J, the gap between germline ends came to 12 bases. The CDR3 runs to 14 residues. Germline loops: CDR1 MDHEN, CDR2 SYDVKM. The chain uses TRBV28 and TRBJ1-5; D not resolved. This receptor was identified in a man between 35 and 55 years old with primary liver carcinoma and hepatitis B virus infection. The sequenced sample was peripheral blood. The CDR3: CASTFLRGNQPQHS. The DNA for the CDR3 is TGTGCCAGCACCTTCTTGAGAGGCAATCAGCCCCAGCATTCT.